This T cell receptor (beta chain) was retrieved from a study of cytomegalovirus exposure and HLA in healthy donors. Study background: Sequencing of approximately 190 million T cells in an earlier analysis found under 120 million unique TCR beta sequences. From donors who were HLA-typed, an early data release held around 80 million unique TCRs.

The PCR made use of 60 Vbeta and 13 Jbeta primers. The table came from immunoSEQ multiplex PCR; TCRdb's copy has only in-frame clones and leaves some out. Counted here are around 89,000 clones, over 70% occurring once; the ten biggest clones make up about 1.2%. The length of the CDR3 is 19 residues. V lost 4 bases and J lost 0; bases outside the gene matches: 12. Germline V gene lookup returns CDR1 SGHKS and CDR2 YYEKEE (reference sequence). Study results and limitations: Associated with cytomegalovirus, according to the listing, were some 180 TCR beta chains. CMV antigen specificity was confirmed in vitro for a few CMV-associated chains.

A single count supports this clone. Antigen unknown. The V gene is TRBV5-5, the J gene TRBJ2-4; 11 bases match TRBD2. This clonotype originated in a girl aged 2 to 10 in good health and CMV-seropositive. The sequencing input was PBMCs. The CDR3 bases are TGTGCCAGCAGCAAGGGACTAGCGGAGACAAACCCAGCCAAAAACATTCAGTACTTC. Translated, it gives CASSKGLAETNPAKNIQYF.